These 8 T cell receptor beta chains were sequenced from one sample in a study of T cells in Graves' hyperthyroidism and ophthalmopathy. TCR beta CDR3 regions were amplified from RNA transcripts. HTBI primers drove first-round RT-PCR of the TCR CDR3. From the multiplex PCR reads, TCRdb called clonotypes with MiXCR, one entry per CDR3 protein. This sample has hundreds of thousands of distinct CDR3 sequences, with roughly a third found just once. Sequenced material: blood. The receptors come from a middle-aged woman with Graves' hyperthyroidism.

Concerning this clonotype itself: A read error may explain this, as a much larger clone is one base away. V gene TRBV6-5 combines with J gene TRBJ1-5; the D gene is possibly TRBD1 (6 bases). There are 14 residues in the CDR3. CDR1 MNHEY and CDR2 SVGAGI come from the germline V gene. CDR3 sequence (DNA): TGTGCCATCAGTTACCAGGACAGCCTAGGGCCCCAGCATTTT. This gives the protein CAISYQDSLGPQHF.

In DNA, the CDR3 is TGTGCCAGCAGTTTCCGTGACGTCACTGAAGCTTTCTTT. Amino acid sequence: CASSFRDVTEAFF. This chain uses TRBV6-2 or TRBV6-3 with TRBJ1-1; unclear D gene. Germline CDR1 and CDR2: MNHEY and SVGEGT. V lost 4 bases and J lost 4, with 10 bases in between. This CDR3 is 13 amino acids long.

On this clonotype: This clone may be a read error of a much larger clone one base away. V gene TRBV7-2 combines with J gene TRBJ1-2; D is possibly TRBD1 (5 bases). The CDR3 loop spans 13 amino acids. Germline lookup yields CDR1 SGHTA and CDR2 FQGNSA. The CDR3 spells CASGFGARALYTF. The CDR3 coding sequence is TGTGCCAGCGGCTTCGGGGCCAGGGCCTTGTACACCTTC.

The V call is TRBV14, the J call TRBJ2-2; TRBD1 agrees at 7 bases. Trimming removed 4 bases from V and 2 bases from J; junction bases left unmatched: 7. Germline V lookup: CDR1 SGHDN, CDR2 FVKESK. The CDR3 length is 16 residues. The CDR3 spells CASSLGTAFNTGELFF. The CDR3 DNA follows: TGTGCCAGCAGCCTCGGGACAGCCTTTAACACCGGGGAGCTGTTTTTT.

This chain links TRBV20-1 with TRBJ1-1, with D hard to call. The CDR3 spans 11 residues. Between the trimmed V and J ends, which lost 3 bases and 6 bases, there was a span of 8 bases. Germline V gene data show CDR1 as DFQATT and CDR2 as SNEGSKA (reference sequence). DNA for the CDR3: TGCAGTGCTAGTAGGACTGCTGAAGCTTTCTTT. This sequence encodes CSASRTAEAFF.

This clonotype came up many times. The chain couples TRBV20-1 to TRBJ1-3; D is ambiguous. This CDR3 region has 14 residues. Germline lookup yields CDR1 DFQATT and CDR2 SNEGSKA (reference sequence). The V end was cut by 3 bases, the J end by 2 bases, with 11 bases between. Here the CDR3 reads CSARVIGTGNTIYF. In DNA form, the CDR3 reads TGCAGTGCTAGGGTGATTGGGACTGGAAACACCATATATTTT.

This clonotype was seen ten or more times. The chain uses TRBV20-1 and TRBJ2-3, with 8 positions matching TRBD2. CDR1 DFQATT and CDR2 SNEGSKA come from the germline V gene (reference sequence). Germline trimming cut 6 bases from V and 10 bases from J; bases unmatched to any gene: 12. The CDR3 runs to 13 residues. The CDR3 reads CSALPGLVGAQYF. The DNA for the CDR3 is TGCAGTGCCCTTCCGGGACTAGTAGGGGCGCAGTATTTT.

This chain joins TRBV10-1 and TRBJ2-7; 13 bases fit TRBD2. The J call may be wrong; the DNA end is better matched by TRBJ2-1. The CDR3 has 16 residues. Germline V gene lookup returns CDR1 WNHNN and CDR2 SYGVQD (reference sequence). CDR3 protein: CASSGTSGKSYNEQFF. The DNA for the CDR3 is TGCGCCAGCAGCGGGACTAGCGGGAAGTCTTACAATGAGCAGTTCTTC.